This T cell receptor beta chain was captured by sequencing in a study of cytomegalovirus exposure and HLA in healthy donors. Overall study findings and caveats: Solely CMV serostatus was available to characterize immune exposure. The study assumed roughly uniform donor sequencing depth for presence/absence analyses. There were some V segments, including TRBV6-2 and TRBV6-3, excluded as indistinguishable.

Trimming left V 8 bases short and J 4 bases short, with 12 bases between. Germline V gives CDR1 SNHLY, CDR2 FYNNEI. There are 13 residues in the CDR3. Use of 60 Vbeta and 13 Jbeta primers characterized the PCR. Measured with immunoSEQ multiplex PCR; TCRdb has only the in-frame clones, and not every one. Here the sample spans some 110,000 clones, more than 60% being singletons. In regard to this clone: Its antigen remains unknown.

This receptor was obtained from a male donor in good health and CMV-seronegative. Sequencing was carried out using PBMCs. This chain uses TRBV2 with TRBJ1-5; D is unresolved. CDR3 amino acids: CASGGGFNQPQHF. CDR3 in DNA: TGTGCCAGCGGCGGCGGGTTTAATCAGCCCCAGCATTTT.